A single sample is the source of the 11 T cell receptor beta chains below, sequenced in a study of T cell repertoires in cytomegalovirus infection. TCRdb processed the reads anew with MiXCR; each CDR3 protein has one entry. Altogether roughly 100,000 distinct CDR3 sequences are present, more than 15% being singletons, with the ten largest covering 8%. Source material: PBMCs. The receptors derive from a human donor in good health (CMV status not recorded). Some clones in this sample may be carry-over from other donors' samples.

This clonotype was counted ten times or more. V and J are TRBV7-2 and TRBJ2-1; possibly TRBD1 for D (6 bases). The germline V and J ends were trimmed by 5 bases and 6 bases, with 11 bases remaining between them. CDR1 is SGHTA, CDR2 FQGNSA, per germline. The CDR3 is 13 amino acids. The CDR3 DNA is TGTGCCAGCAGCACCGGACAGCTCAATGAGCAGTTCTTC. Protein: CASSTGQLNEQFF.

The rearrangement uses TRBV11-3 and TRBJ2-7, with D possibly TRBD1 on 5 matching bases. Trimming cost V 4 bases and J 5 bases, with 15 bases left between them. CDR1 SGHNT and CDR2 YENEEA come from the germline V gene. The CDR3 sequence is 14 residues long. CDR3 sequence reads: CASSSRQIANEQYF. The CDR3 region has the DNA TGTGCCAGCAGCTCCAGACAGATCGCCAACGAGCAGTACTTC.

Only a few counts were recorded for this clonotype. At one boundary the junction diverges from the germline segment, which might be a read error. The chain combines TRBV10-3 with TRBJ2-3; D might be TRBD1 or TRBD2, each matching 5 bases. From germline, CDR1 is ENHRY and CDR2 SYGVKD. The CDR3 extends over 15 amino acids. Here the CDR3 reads CAISESGTVTATQYF. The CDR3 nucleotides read TGTGCCATCAGTGAGTCCGGGACCGTTACAGCTACGCAGTATTTT.

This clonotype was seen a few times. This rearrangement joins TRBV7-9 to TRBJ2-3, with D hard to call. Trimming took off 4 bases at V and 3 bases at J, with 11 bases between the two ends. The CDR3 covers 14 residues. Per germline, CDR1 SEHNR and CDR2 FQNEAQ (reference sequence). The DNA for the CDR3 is TGTGCCAGCAGCTCCACTCCCCTTACAGATACGCAGTATTTT. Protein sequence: CASSSTPLTDTQYF.

The CDR3 coding sequence is TGCAGTGCTAGACAGGCACTACTTACCTACGAGCAGTACTTC. This translates into CSARQALLTYEQYF. This chain joins TRBV20-1 and TRBJ2-7; D is ambiguous. Germline loops: CDR1 DFQATT, CDR2 SNEGSKA (reference sequence). This CDR3 has 14 amino acids. Between the trimmed V and J ends, which lost 2 bases and 2 bases, there was a span of 13 bases.

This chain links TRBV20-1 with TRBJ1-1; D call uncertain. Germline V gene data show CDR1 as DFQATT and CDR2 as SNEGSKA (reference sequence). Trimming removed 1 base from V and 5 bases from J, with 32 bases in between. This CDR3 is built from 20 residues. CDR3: CSARVRSARKATFPRTEAFF. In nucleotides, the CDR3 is TGCAGTGCTAGAGTCCGGAGCGCAAGGAAGGCGACATTCCCGAGGACTGAAGCTTTCTTT.

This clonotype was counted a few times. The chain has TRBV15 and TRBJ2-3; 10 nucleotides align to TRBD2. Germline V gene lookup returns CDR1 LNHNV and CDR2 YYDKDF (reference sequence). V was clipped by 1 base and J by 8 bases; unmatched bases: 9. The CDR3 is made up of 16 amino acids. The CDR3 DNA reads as TGTGCCACCAGCAGAGGAGAAGCGGGGGGGCGGGGTACGCAGTATTTT. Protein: CATSRGEAGGRGTQYF.

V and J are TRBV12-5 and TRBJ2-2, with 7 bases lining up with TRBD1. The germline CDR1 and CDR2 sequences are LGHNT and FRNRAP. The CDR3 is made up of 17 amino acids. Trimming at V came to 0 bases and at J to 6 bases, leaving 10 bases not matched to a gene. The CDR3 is CASGLVRAGGVSGELFF. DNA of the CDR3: TGTGCTAGTGGTTTGGTAAGGGCAGGGGGTGTTTCCGGGGAGCTGTTTTTT.

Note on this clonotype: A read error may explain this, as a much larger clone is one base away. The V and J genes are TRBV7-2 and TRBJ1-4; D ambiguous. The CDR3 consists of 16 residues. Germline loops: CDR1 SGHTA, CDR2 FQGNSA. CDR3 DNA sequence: TGTGCCAGCAGCTTACAGAGGAACAGACTTAATGAAACACTGTTTTTT. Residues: CASSLQRNRLNETLFF.

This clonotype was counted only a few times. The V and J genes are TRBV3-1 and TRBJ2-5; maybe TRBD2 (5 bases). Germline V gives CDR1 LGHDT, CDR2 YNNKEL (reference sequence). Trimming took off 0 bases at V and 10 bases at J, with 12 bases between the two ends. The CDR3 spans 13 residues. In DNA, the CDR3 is TGTGCCAGCAGCCAAGATGCTAACCGGGACCAGTACTTC. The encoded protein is CASSQDANRDQYF.

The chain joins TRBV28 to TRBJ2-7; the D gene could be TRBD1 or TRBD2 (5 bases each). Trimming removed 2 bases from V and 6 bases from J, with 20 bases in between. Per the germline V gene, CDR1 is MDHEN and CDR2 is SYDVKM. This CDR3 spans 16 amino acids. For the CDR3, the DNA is TGTGCCAGCAGTTTAAATCGACCGGGACCCCTGGGCGAGCAGTACTTC. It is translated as CASSLNRPGPLGEQYF.